This passage covers 14 T cell receptor beta chains from one sample sequenced in a study of PD-1 blockade in mismatch repair-deficient tumors. Libraries were prepared by immunoSEQ multiplex PCR; TCRdb keeps only in-frame clonotypes and omits some of them. The sample has around 40,000 clones, 70% to 80% seen once. This specimen consisted of peripheral blood, obtained 4 weeks after starting pembrolizumab. The source of these receptors is an adult with mismatch repair-deficient cancer.

DNA for the CDR3: TGTGCCAGCAGTGAACCTTGGGACAGGCCAGACTACGAGCAGTACTTC. Protein: CASSEPWDRPDYEQYF. The chain joins TRBV2 to TRBJ2-7, with 8 bases lining up with TRBD1. CDR1 is SNHLY and CDR2 is FYNNEI in the germline V gene. The CDR3 covers 16 residues. V lost 2 bases and J lost 3; bases outside the gene matches: 9.

Within the sample, this clone is medium-sized. This sequence joins TRBV11-2 and TRBJ2-2; TRBD1 matches at 8 bases. Germline V CDR1 and CDR2: SGHAT, FQNNGV. V trimming: 7 bases; J trimming: 2 bases; junction bases outside the gene matches: 6. This CDR3 is built from 15 residues. CDR3 in DNA: TGTGCCAGCATCCAGACAGGGGCCAACACCGGGGAGCTGTTTTTT. Protein sequence: CASIQTGANTGELFF. The variable domain in full, with the rest retrieved from reference TRBV11-2 and TRBJ2-2, is EAGVAQSPRYKIIEKRQSVAFWCNPISGHATLYWYQQILGQGPKLLIQFQNNGVVDDSQLPKDRFSAERLKGVDSTLKIQPAKLEDSAVYLCASIQTGANTGELFFGEGSRLTVL.

J is TRBJ1-3 and V is TRBV6-6; D call uncertain. This CDR3 has 15 residues. Trimming removed 0 bases from V and 0 bases from J, with 6 bases in between. Germline loops: CDR1 MNHNY, CDR2 SVGAGI (reference sequence). CDR3 in DNA: TGTGCCAGCAGTTACTCGTCAGCCTCTGGAAACACCATATATTTT. As protein: CASSYSSASGNTIYF.

This chain links TRBV4-1 with TRBJ2-2; D not resolved. Germline CDR1 reads MGHRA; CDR2 reads YSYEKL. The CDR3 is 13 amino acids. V was clipped by 0 bases and J by 6 bases, with 5 bases between them. In nucleotides, the CDR3 is TGCGCCAGCAGCCAAGAAATGGCCGGGGAGCTGTTTTTT. Its protein is CASSQEMAGELFF.

The chain is built from TRBV19 and TRBJ2-5, with TRBD1 as a possible D gene (5 bases). V lost 5 bases, J lost 0 bases, and 7 bases lay in between. The CDR3 has 13 amino acids. Looked up from germline, CDR1 is LNHDA and CDR2 is SQIVND (reference sequence). The CDR3 DNA reads as TGTGCCAGTAGTTTGACAGACCAAGAGACCCAGTACTTC. As protein: CASSLTDQETQYF.

The chain links TRBV6-1 to TRBJ2-2, with TRBD1 matching 7 bases. CDR3 length: 15 residues. V lost 3 bases, J lost 4 bases, and 5 bases stayed unmatched. CDR1 and CDR2 (germline): MNHNS, SASEGT. The DNA for the CDR3 is TGTGCCAGCAGTGATGAGGGGGCGGGCACCGGGGAGCTGTTTTTT. This sequence encodes CASSDEGAGTGELFF.

This clone was seen a handful of times. Within the sample, other DNA sequences also encode this same CDR3. J is TRBJ1-2 and V is TRBV30; D remains ambiguous. CDR3 length: 11 residues. Germline V CDR1 and CDR2: GTSNPN, SVGIG (reference sequence). The V gene lost 5 bases and the J gene lost 4 bases, with 8 bases spanning the gap. The CDR3 reads CAWSGAYGYTF. CDR3 bases: TGTGCCTGGTCCGGCGCCTATGGCTACACCTTC. The variable domain in full, with the rest retrieved from reference TRBV30 and TRBJ1-2, is SQTIHQWPATLVQPVGSPLSLECTVEGTSNPNLYWYRQAAGRGLQLLFYSVGIGQISSEVPQNLSASRPQDRQFILSSKKLLLSDSGFYLCAWSGAYGYTFGSGTRLTVV.

V gene TRBV10-2 combines with J gene TRBJ2-1; TRBD2 might be the D (5 bases). V was clipped by 6 bases and J by 3 bases, with 18 bases between them. Germline CDR1 WSHSY, CDR2 SAAADI. The CDR3 has 16 residues. The CDR3 DNA is TGCGCCAGCAGCGAACTAGTTATGAGGCTCTACAATGAGCAGTTCTTC. Its translation: CASSELVMRLYNEQFF.

The rearrangement joins TRBV5-8 to TRBJ2-3, with D tentatively TRBD1 or TRBD2 (5 bases each). Trimming pared 7 bases from V and 2 bases from J, leaving 17 bases between. Germline lookup yields CDR1 SGHTS and CDR2 YDEGEE. The CDR3 contains 15 residues. The CDR3 loop reads CASGEVRGDTDTQYF. In nucleotides, the CDR3 is TGTGCCAGCGGAGAGGTCAGAGGGGACACAGATACGCAGTATTTT.

The CDR3 bases are TGTGCCAGCTCATTTCCTAGCGGGAGTTGGACAGATACGCAGTATTTT. It codes for CASSFPSGSWTDTQYF. The gene calls are TRBV18 and TRBJ2-3; 10 bases are shared with TRBD2. The trim removed 5 bases at V and 3 bases at J, leaving 8 bases unmatched. The CDR3 extends over 16 amino acids. In germline, CDR1 is KGHSH, CDR2 LQKENI.

V usage is TRBV30 and J usage is TRBJ1-3, with unresolved D. Germline V gene sequence: CDR1 GTSNPN, CDR2 SVGIG (reference sequence). With 4 bases removed from V and 0 bases from J, the gap between germline ends came to 10 bases. There are 14 residues in the CDR3. The CDR3 loop reads CAWNSESSGNTIYF. In DNA form, the CDR3 reads TGTGCCTGGAACTCAGAGAGCTCTGGAAACACCATATATTTT.

The chain combines TRBV11-2 with TRBJ1-5, with 7 positions matching TRBD1. The CDR3 spans 15 residues. J was trimmed by 3 bases and V by 0 bases; bases with no gene match: 2. Germline loops: CDR1 SGHAT, CDR2 FQNNGV. CDR3 DNA sequence: TGTGCCAGCAGCTTAGAGGGACAGAACAATCAGCCCCAGCATTTT. This encodes CASSLEGQNNQPQHF.

This rearrangement joins TRBV6-5 to TRBJ2-7; 12 bases map to TRBD2. V trimming: 5 bases; J trimming: 5 bases; junction bases outside the gene matches: 4. CDR3 size: 14 residues. Germline loops: CDR1 MNHEY, CDR2 SVGAGI. The CDR3 region is CASSRGTSGHEQYF. The CDR3 DNA reads TGTGCCAGCAGTAGGGGGACTAGCGGGCACGAGCAGTACTTC.

This clone appeared a single time. The chain couples TRBV29-1 to TRBJ1-2; D is uncertain. The CDR3 loop spans 13 amino acids. The V gene lost 3 bases and the J gene lost 4 bases, with 12 bases spanning the gap. CDR1 SQVTM and CDR2 ANQGSEA come from the germline V gene. CDR3 residues: CSVEIPEGYGYTF. As DNA, the CDR3 is TGCAGCGTTGAGATCCCGGAGGGCTATGGCTACACCTTC. The full variable domain, completed using reference TRBV29-1 and TRBJ1-2, is SAVISQKPSRDICQRGTSLTIQCQVDSQVTMMFWYRQQPGQSLTLIATANQGSEATYESGFVIDKFPISRPNLTFSTLTVSNMSPEDSSIYLCSVEIPEGYGYTFGSGTRLTVV.